These 11 T cell receptor beta chains were sequenced from one sample in a study of Graves' ophthalmopathy and Graves' hyperthyroidism. RNA transcripts served as template for amplifying TCR beta CDR3 sequences. First-round RT-PCR used HTBI primers; second-round multiplex PCR followed. TCRdb re-called the multiplex PCR reads through MiXCR, storing one row per CDR3 protein. Of 200,000 to 250,000 distinct CDR3 sequences in the sample, under 30% were seen once. The specimen sequenced was peripheral blood. Source of these receptors: a man aged 45-65 years with Graves' ophthalmopathy.

The V and J genes are TRBV20-1 and TRBJ1-1, with D possibly being TRBD1 (6 bases). Germline V lookup: CDR1 DFQATT, CDR2 SNEGSKA (reference sequence). The CDR3 extends over 16 amino acids. Trimming took 2 bases from V and 4 from J, leaving 20 bases between them. CDR3 residues: CSARSSGEFPSTEAFF. The CDR3 DNA is TGCAGTGCTAGAAGCTCAGGGGAGTTCCCATCCACTGAAGCTTTCTTT.

This clonotype has a count of ten or more. The chain joins TRBV19 to TRBJ1-5; the D gene is possibly TRBD1 (6 bases). Trimming took 7 bases from V and 0 from J, leaving 10 bases between them. Germline CDR1 and CDR2: LNHDA and SQIVND (reference sequence). The CDR3 sequence is 14 residues long. The CDR3: CASTRGSSNQPQHF. CDR3 nucleotide sequence: TGTGCCAGTACCAGGGGATCTAGCAATCAGCCCCAGCATTTT.

This chain connects TRBV7-8 to TRBJ1-3; 8 positions match TRBD1. This CDR3 has 14 residues. Trimming removed 5 bases from V and 4 bases from J; junction bases left unmatched: 4. Germline loops: CDR1 SGHVS, CDR2 FQNEAQ. As DNA, the CDR3 is TGTGCCAGCAGCCCCAGGACAGGGGGAAACACCATATATTTT. Its translation is CASSPRTGGNTIYF.

There are many counts of this clonotype. This sequence joins TRBV2 and TRBJ1-5; D is uncertain. The CDR3 loop spans 15 amino acids. CDR1 SNHLY and CDR2 FYNNEI come from the germline V gene. The V end lost 0 bases, the J end lost 0 bases, and 6 bases lay between the germline ends. The CDR3 here is CASSEAGVSNQPQHF. CDR3 DNA: TGTGCCAGCAGTGAAGCCGGAGTTAGCAATCAGCCCCAGCATTTT.

This clonotype occurred many times. The rearrangement uses TRBV19 and TRBJ1-5, with 7 bases lining up with TRBD1. The junction had 4 bases not matched to a gene; V was cut back by 8 bases and J by 3 bases. This CDR3 region has 13 residues. The germline V gene encodes CDR1 LNHDA and CDR2 SQIVND (reference sequence). CDR3 amino acids: CASGDSFNQPQHF. DNA for the CDR3: TGTGCCAGTGGGGACAGCTTCAATCAGCCCCAGCATTTT.

V usage is TRBV6-1 and J usage is TRBJ2-2; the D is unclear. This CDR3 region has 15 residues. Germline lookup yields CDR1 MNHNS and CDR2 SASEGT. V gave up 6 bases and J gave up 3 bases, with 14 bases separating them. The CDR3 region is CASRETDVDTGELFF. The CDR3 bases are TGTGCCAGCAGAGAGACCGACGTGGACACCGGGGAGCTGTTTTTT.

In regard to this clonotype: A read error may be the cause here, since a much bigger clone is one base away. The chain combines TRBV28 with TRBJ2-5; D may be TRBD1 (6 bases). The ends were cut back, 8 bases at V and 5 bases at J, with 18 bases in the middle. The CDR3 loop spans 14 amino acids. Germline-derived CDR1 and CDR2 are MDHEN and SYDVKM. CDR3 sequence: CASGGVGGAETQYF. CDR3 nucleotide sequence: TGTGCCAGCGGGGGAGTTGGGGGCGCCGAGACCCAGTACTTC.

This clonotype was seen repeatedly, ten times or more. CDR3 sequence: CASSLDRGRGEQYF. CDR3 in DNA: TGCGCCAGCAGCTTGGACAGGGGAAGGGGCGAGCAGTACTTC. The chain couples TRBV5-1 to TRBJ2-7; 7 bases are shared with TRBD1. The J segment lost 6 bases and the V segment lost 0 bases, leaving 6 bases of the junction unmatched. The CDR3 loop spans 14 amino acids. Germline V CDR1 and CDR2: SGHRS, YFSETQ.

The chain joins TRBV24-1 to TRBJ1-5, with D unresolved. The CDR3 contains 14 residues. Germline V gene lookup returns CDR1 KGHDR and CDR2 SFDVKD. V was pared by 0 bases and J by 6 bases, with 8 bases between. CDR3 in DNA: TGTGCCACCAGTGATTTGTCTGCTGGTCAGCCCCAGCATTTT. It translates to CATSDLSAGQPQHF.

This clonotype has at least ten counts. This rearrangement joins TRBV6-2 or TRBV6-3 to TRBJ2-7; a possible D gene is TRBD2 (6 bases). Germline lookup yields CDR1 MNHEY and CDR2 SVGEGT. The length of the CDR3 is 15 residues. The V and J ends lost 4 bases and 3 bases respectively, with 16 bases between them. Here the CDR3 reads CASSSSWSGFYEQYF. The CDR3 region has the DNA TGTGCCAGCAGTTCCTCCTGGAGCGGGTTCTACGAGCAGTACTTC.

This clonotype has at least ten counts. This chain connects TRBV29-1 to TRBJ2-2; D not certain. Germline V gene lookup returns CDR1 SQVTM and CDR2 ANQGSEA. The CDR3 totals 14 residues. V lost 4 bases and J lost 3, with 12 bases in between. This CDR3 is CSVAFVDHTGELFF. The CDR3 DNA reads TGCAGCGTTGCTTTTGTTGATCACACCGGGGAGCTGTTTTTT.